Listed below are T cell receptor beta chains from one sample, sequenced in a study of spatial heterogeneity in lung cancer. MiXCR, applied by TCRdb to the 5' RACE reads, yields one record per CDR3 protein. This table holds around 13,000 distinct CDR3 sequences, 13% to 15% found once. The specimen comprised PBMCs, sampled at surgery. These TCRs come from a male donor with early-stage non-small cell lung cancer. Each CDR3 is given with its conserved first and last residue.

v_call | cdr3_aa
TRBV4-3 | CASSQDTRTAYGYTF
TRBV3-1 | CASSQGTRDRQETQYF
TRBV29-1 | CSAPRLGDEQFF
TRBV5-1 | CASSLQDREVQPQHF
TRBV29-1 | CSVGKETQYF
TRBV2 | CASRKGRGWTGELFF
TRBV29-1 | CSVMADSRETQYF
TRBV29-1 | CSVEGSKENSPYEQYF
TRBV12-3/TRBV12-4 | CASRWDRANTEAFF
TRBV28 | CASSSVLGSPLHF
TRBV7-6 | CASSYSVGEGLVPDF
TRBV6-2/TRBV6-3 | CARPEWDKPQHF
TRBV4-3 | CASSQDFRIAYEQYF
TRBV28 | CASRLQGAPEAFF
TRBV4-2 | CASSLDSELNYGYTF
TRBV12-3/TRBV12-4 | CANSPGQWNTIYF
TRBV18 | CASSPLDSGNTIYF
TRBV5-1 | CASSLDTEGAGELFF
TRBV28 | CASTQGTRRDNEQFF
TRBV3-1 | CASSQDQRADTQYF
TRBV2 | CASRGDGIYGYTF
TRBV27 | CASSFMRGGEQFF